This note documents a single TCR beta chain sequence. The CDR3 length is 17 residues. Germline values: CDR1 LGHNA, CDR2 YSLEER. V trimming: 4 bases; J trimming: 4 bases; junction bases outside the gene matches: 13. This entry comes from a study of blood T cell repertoires in COVID-19. The Seattle patients joined while their infection was active and were tracked longitudinally afterward. The table came from immunoSEQ multiplex PCR; TCRdb's copy has only in-frame clones and leaves some out. This sample has about 260,000 clones, with 75% to 90% found just once. The source material was peripheral blood. The gene calls are TRBV4-3 and TRBJ2-3, with TRBD2 identical over 8 bases. This receptor was obtained from a woman in her seventies with COVID-19, enrolled during active disease. CDR3: CASSPYGAAGDADTQYF. CDR3 DNA sequence: TGCGCCAGCAGCCCCTACGGAGCAGCGGGAGATGCAGATACGCAGTATTTT.